Shown below are 2 T cell receptor beta chains from a single sample sequenced in a study of shared clonotypes between healthy human individuals. Sequencing was performed with immunoSEQ multiplex PCR; in TCRdb, only in-frame clones are kept and a portion is missing. Here the sample spans 850,000 to 1,200,000 clones, 60% to 80% being singletons. What was sequenced was memory CD4+ T cells sorted from blood. Specified subset: CD45RA-negative fraction. These receptors all stem from a man younger than 35 in good health.

The chain employs TRBV7-8 and TRBJ2-1; 11 nucleotides agree with TRBD2. This CDR3 is built from 15 residues. Germline V gene lookup returns CDR1 SGHVS and CDR2 FQNEAQ. Trimming at V came to 5 bases and at J to 8 bases, leaving 8 bases not matched to a gene. CDR3: CASSPIGTSGHEQFF. The CDR3 DNA reads as TGTGCCAGCAGCCCAATCGGGACTAGCGGCCATGAGCAGTTCTTC. Filled out from reference TRBV7-8 and TRBJ2-1, the complete variable domain reads GAGVSQSPRYKVAKRGQDVALRCDPISGHVSLFWYQQALGQGPEFLTYFQNEAQLDKSGLPSDRFFAERPEGSVSTLKIQRTQQEDSAVYLCASSPIGTSGHEQFFGPGTRLTVL.

Notes on this clone: The same CDR3 also results from other DNA sequences found in this sample. V is TRBV2 and J is TRBJ1-4; D unclear. Trimming pared 4 bases from V and 8 bases from J, leaving 8 bases between. The CDR3 loop spans 12 amino acids. Per germline, CDR1 SNHLY and CDR2 FYNNEI. The CDR3 here is CASSGTGEKLFF. For the CDR3, the DNA is TGTGCCAGCAGTGGGACTGGGGAAAAACTGTTTTTT.